The 25 T cell receptor beta chains below were found in one sample sequenced in a study of a mutant IDH1 vaccine in newly diagnosed glioma (dated by TCRdb to about 2021). The library was built by means of the immunoSEQ multiplex PCR assay. The clones in this table, taken by TCRdb from immuneACCESS, are in-frame only. Not every clone is retained; where verified, under half of the shortfall comes from an unresolved V gene, and the cause of the rest is unknown. This sample lists tens of thousands of clones; roughly 80% were detected once. The ten largest clones represent around 7.4% of the sample. Reading the label with the study, this specimen's time point is: baseline, week 1 (first vaccination visit). The treatment or condition label, as the study defines it: pre-vaccination baseline after standard-of-care therapy. The sequencing here drew on PBMCs, taken from a glioma patient treated with radiotherapy, temozolomide or both. The receptor set was obtained from a woman aged 45-60 years with glioma.

The chain is built from TRBV29-1 and TRBJ1-2; 8 bases are shared with TRBD1. The CDR3 is 14 amino acids. Looked up from germline, CDR1 is SQVTM and CDR2 is ANQGSEA. J gave up 4 bases and V 6 bases, and 10 bases lay outside the gene matches. CDR3 in amino acids: CSVDKDRAGYGYTF. CDR3 nucleotides: TGCAGCGTCGATAAGGACAGGGCGGGCTATGGCTACACCTTC.

The chain joins TRBV5-4 to TRBJ2-5; 9 bases agree with TRBD2. This CDR3 is built from 15 residues. V was pared by 4 bases and J by 2 bases, with 6 bases of the junction left unmatched. In germline, CDR1 is SGHNT, CDR2 YYREEE (reference sequence). CDR3: CASSVSGGPQETQYF. CDR3 coding DNA: TGTGCCAGCAGCGTGAGCGGGGGGCCGCAAGAGACCCAGTACTTC.

In nucleotides, the CDR3 is TGCGCCAGCAGCCCGAAACGGACCCGGATGCCCTATGGCTACACCTTC. This gives the protein CASSPKRTRMPYGYTF. V gene TRBV4-1 combines with J gene TRBJ1-2; D gene ambiguous. The CDR3 spans 16 residues. The V and J ends lost 4 bases and 4 bases respectively, with 19 bases between them. Germline V gene data show CDR1 as MGHRA and CDR2 as YSYEKL.

The chain combines TRBV10-3 with TRBJ2-2, with D unresolved. Germline CDR1 reads ENHRY; CDR2 reads SYGVKD. The V end lost 3 bases, the J end lost 1 base, and 12 bases lay between the germline ends. CDR3 size: 16 residues. CDR3 protein: CAISEPPAVNTGELFF. CDR3 nucleotide sequence: TGTGCCATCAGTGAACCCCCGGCCGTGAACACCGGGGAGCTGTTTTTT.

The gene calls are TRBV6-1 and TRBJ1-6; D is ambiguous. V lost 2 bases and J lost 9, with 17 bases in between. In germline, CDR1 is MNHNS, CDR2 SASEGT. There are 16 residues in the CDR3. CDR3 DNA: TGTGCCAGCAGTGAAAATGAGGCAGATGGGAGTTCACCCCTCCACTTT. This gives the protein CASSENEADGSSPLHF.

This clone came up once. J is TRBJ2-3 and V is TRBV1; the table's TRBD1 call for D was not verified on the DNA. TRBV1 is designated a pseudogene. This CDR3 comprises 15 residues. CDR3 bases: TGCACCAGCAGCCCCCGGGACAGCTACACAGATACGCAGTATTTT. Translated, it gives CTSSPRDSYTDTQYF.

This sequence joins TRBV19 and TRBJ2-1; 11 bases line up with TRBD2. The CDR3 extends over 16 amino acids. Germline V gene data show CDR1 as LNHDA and CDR2 as SQIVND (reference sequence). V was pared by 2 bases and J by 4 bases, with 4 bases of the junction left unmatched. CDR3: CASSIQGTSGYNEQFF. The CDR3 DNA is TGTGCCAGTAGTATACAGGGGACTAGCGGTTACAATGAGCAGTTCTTC.

The chain couples TRBV27 to TRBJ1-2, with D unresolved. The CDR3 extends over 14 amino acids. Trimming removed 7 bases from V and 1 base from J, with 13 bases in between. Germline values: CDR1 MNHEY, CDR2 SMNVEV (reference sequence). The CDR3 here is CASIAAGFNYGYTF. DNA of the CDR3: TGTGCCAGCATTGCAGCAGGCTTTAACTATGGCTACACCTTC.

The V call is TRBV7-2, the J call TRBJ1-1, with a tentative D call TRBD1 (6 bases). This CDR3 has 15 residues. V dropped 5 bases and J dropped 4 bases, with 17 bases sitting between them. Germline lookup yields CDR1 SGHTA and CDR2 FQGNSA. This CDR3 reads CASSPRLQGFTEAFF. The CDR3 region has the DNA TGTGCCAGCAGCCCCCGATTACAGGGATTCACTGAAGCTTTCTTT.

This clone was counted a few times. The rearrangement links TRBV7-8 to TRBJ1-5; no reliable D call. Germline V gene lookup returns CDR1 SGHVS and CDR2 FQNEAQ. This CDR3 is 12 amino acids long. Between the trimmed V and J ends, which lost 5 bases and 2 bases, there was a span of 4 bases. The CDR3: CASSPGNQPQHF. DNA for the CDR3: TGTGCCAGCAGCCCGGGCAATCAGCCCCAGCATTTT.

The chain carries TRBV6-1 and TRBJ2-5; 12 nucleotides line up with TRBD2. V was pared by 1 base and J by 4 bases, with 10 bases of the junction left unmatched. Per germline, CDR1 MNHNS and CDR2 SASEGT. This CDR3 has 18 residues. This chain's CDR3 is CASSEGRLAGGQRETQYF. The CDR3 region has the DNA TGTGCCAGCAGTGAAGGGCGGCTAGCGGGGGGGCAGCGAGAGACCCAGTACTTC.

The chain carries TRBV20-1 and TRBJ2-2; the D is unclear. V gave up 6 bases and J gave up 6 bases, with 8 bases separating them. The CDR3 sequence is 11 residues long. Germline loops: CDR1 DFQATT, CDR2 SNEGSKA (reference sequence). In nucleotides, the CDR3 is TGCAGTGCCCTTAAGTCCGGGGAGCTGTTTTTT. Its translation: CSALKSGELFF.

The CDR3 protein is CASSYRRQETQYF. The CDR3 nucleotides are TGTGCCAGCAGTTACCGGAGACAAGAGACCCAGTACTTC. The gene calls are TRBV6-5 and TRBJ2-5; D gene unclear. Trimming left V 2 bases short and J 2 bases short, with 6 bases between. Per the germline V gene, CDR1 is MNHEY and CDR2 is SVGAGI. This CDR3 comprises 13 residues.

The CDR3 bases are TGCGCCAGCAGTGAGTTGGGAGGGCCGTCAGAGACCCAGTACTTC. Translated, it gives CASSELGGPSETQYF. The rearrangement links TRBV10-2 to TRBJ2-5, with 7 bases fitting TRBD2. Germline V gene lookup returns CDR1 WSHSY and CDR2 SAAADI. Unmatched junction bases numbered 6, after V lost 1 base and J lost 4 bases. This CDR3 has 15 amino acids.

This chain joins TRBV5-4 and TRBJ2-3; 11 bases are shared with TRBD2. The trim removed 4 bases at V and 1 base at J, leaving 5 bases unmatched. This CDR3 region has 16 residues. The germline V gene has CDR1 SGHNT and CDR2 YYREEE (reference sequence). CDR3 protein: CASSRYSGGGTDTQYF. The CDR3 DNA is TGTGCCAGCAGCCGCTATAGCGGGGGGGGCACAGATACGCAGTATTTT.

The chain employs TRBV5-1 and TRBJ2-6; no definite D call. This CDR3 contains 15 residues. Trimming took off 0 bases at V and 2 bases at J, with 6 bases between the two ends. The germline CDR1 and CDR2 sequences are SGHRS and YFSETQ. CDR3 in amino acids: CASSLGPAGANVLTF. The CDR3 DNA reads as TGCGCCAGCAGCTTGGGGCCGGCTGGGGCCAACGTCCTGACTTTC.

The rearrangement uses TRBV7-9 and TRBJ1-6, with TRBD1 as a possible D gene (5 bases). CDR1 and CDR2 (germline): SEHNR, FQNEAQ (reference sequence). The CDR3 is 16 residues long. V lost 6 bases, J lost 4 bases, and 16 bases lay in between. The DNA of the CDR3 is TGTGCCAGCAGGGGAGTGGAGGGGCAATATAATTCACCCCTCCACTTT. Translating it yields CASRGVEGQYNSPLHF.

The genes are TRBV9 and TRBJ1-1, with unresolved D. V was trimmed by 0 bases and J by 3 bases, leaving 3 bases between them. The CDR3 totals 12 residues. From germline, CDR1 is SGDLS and CDR2 YYNGEE. The CDR3 nucleotides are TGTGCCAGCAGCGTAGGACACACTGAAGCTTTCTTT. Its protein product is CASSVGHTEAFF. Full variable domain (missing parts from reference TRBV9 and TRBJ1-1): DSGVTQTPKHLITATGQRVTLRCSPRSGDLSVYWYQQSLDQGLQFLIQYYNGEERAKGNILERFSAQQFPDLHSELNLSSLELGDSALYFCASSVGHTEAFFGQGTRLTVV.

V gene TRBV29-1 combines with J gene TRBJ2-2; no definite D call. In germline, CDR1 is SQVTM, CDR2 ANQGSEA. There are 11 residues in the CDR3. Trimming took off 3 bases at V and 4 bases at J, with 3 bases between the two ends. CDR3 sequence (DNA): TGCAGCGTTGAGTCCACCGGGGAGCTGTTTTTT. It codes for CSVESTGELFF.

This clone appeared once. The chain carries TRBV6-5 and TRBJ1-6, with D perhaps matching TRBD1 (6 bases). Germline CDR1 and CDR2: MNHEY and SVGAGI. The CDR3 covers 15 residues. The V and J ends lost 2 bases and 3 bases respectively, with 8 bases between them. CDR3 sequence reads: CASSYRTVYNSPLHF. DNA for the CDR3: TGTGCCAGCAGTTACCGGACAGTCTATAATTCACCCCTCCACTTT.

The chain employs TRBV5-1 and TRBJ1-1; TRBD1 is a possible D gene (6 bases). Per germline, CDR1 SGHRS and CDR2 YFSETQ. CDR3 length: 14 residues. V was trimmed by 0 bases and J by 7 bases, leaving 13 bases between them. CDR3 coding DNA: TGCGCCAGCAGCTTGGACAGGGTCCGACTTGAAGCTTTCTTT. This encodes CASSLDRVRLEAFF.

This clone has just one count. The chain carries TRBV2 and TRBJ2-7; 7 positions agree with TRBD1. Trimming at V came to 1 base and at J to 3 bases, leaving 3 bases not matched to a gene. CDR1 and CDR2 (germline): SNHLY, FYNNEI. This CDR3 is built from 14 residues. Here the CDR3 DNA reads TGTGCCAGCAGTGAAGGGGGGACAGACTACGAGCAGTACTTC. This gives the protein CASSEGGTDYEQYF.

V is TRBV2 and J is TRBJ1-5; 7 bases are shared with TRBD1. The CDR3 has 15 amino acids. V was clipped by 6 bases and J by 2 bases; unmatched bases: 7. Germline CDR1 SNHLY, CDR2 FYNNEI. The CDR3 DNA reads as TGTGCCAGCAGGTCTCAGGGGGTTCGCAATCAGCCCCAGCATTTT. Translating gives CASRSQGVRNQPQHF. The variable domain in full, completed from reference TRBV2 and TRBJ1-5, reads EPEVTQTPSHQVTQMGQEVILRCVPISNHLYFYWYRQILGQKVEFLVSFYNNEISEKSEIFDDQFSVERPDGSNFTLKIRSTKLEDSAMYFCASRSQGVRNQPQHFGDGTRLSIL.

The DNA for the CDR3 is TGTGCCAGCAGCCTTTTAGGGGGGTTGAACACTGAAGCTTTCTTT. Translation gives CASSLLGGLNTEAFF. The chain has TRBV14 and TRBJ1-1; TRBD1 might be the D (6 bases). V was cut by 4 bases and J by 0 bases, with 12 bases left in between. CDR1 SGHDN and CDR2 FVKESK come from the germline V gene. The CDR3 contains 15 residues.

The chain couples TRBV2 to TRBJ1-5, with D unresolved. The CDR3 is made up of 13 amino acids. CDR1 and CDR2 from the germline V gene are SNHLY and FYNNEI. V lost 7 bases and J 1 base, leaving 8 bases between the germline ends. The CDR3 bases are TGTGCCAGCACCCCACTGAGCAATCAGCCCCAGCATTTT. It translates to CASTPLSNQPQHF.